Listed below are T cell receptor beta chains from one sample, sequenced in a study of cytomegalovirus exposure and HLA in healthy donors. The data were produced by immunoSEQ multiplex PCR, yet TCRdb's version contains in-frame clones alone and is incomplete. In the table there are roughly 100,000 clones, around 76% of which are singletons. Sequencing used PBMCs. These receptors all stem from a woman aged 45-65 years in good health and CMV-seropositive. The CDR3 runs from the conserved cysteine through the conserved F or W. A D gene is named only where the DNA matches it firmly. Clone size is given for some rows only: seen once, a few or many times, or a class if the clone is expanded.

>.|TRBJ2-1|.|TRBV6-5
TGTGCCAGCAGGCGGGTGAGATCCTACAATGAGCAGTTCTTC
CASRRVRSYNEQFF
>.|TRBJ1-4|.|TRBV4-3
TGCGCCAGCAGCCACCGTGCAACTAATGAAAAACTGTTTTTT
CASSHRATNEKLFF
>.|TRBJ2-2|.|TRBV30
TGTGCTCGAACTAGGGGGACGGGGGGGGAGCTGTTTTTT
CARTRGTGGELFF
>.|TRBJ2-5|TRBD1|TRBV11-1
TGTGCCAGCAGCTCTCAGACAGGGGGTGGGGAGACCCAGTACTTC
CASSSQTGGGETQYF
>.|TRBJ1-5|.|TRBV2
TGTGCCAGCAGTGATAATAGCAATCAGCCCCAGCATTTT
CASSDNSNQPQHF
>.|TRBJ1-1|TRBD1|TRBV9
TGTGCCAGCAGCGTAGGCCCAGGGGGGAACACTGAAGCTTTCTTT
CASSVGPGGNTEAFF
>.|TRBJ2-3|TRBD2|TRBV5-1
TGCGCCAGCAGCTCACGACTAGCGGGGATCACAGATACGCAGTATTTT
CASSSRLAGITDTQYF
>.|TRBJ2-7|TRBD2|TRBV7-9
TGTGCCAACAGCATAGCGGGACTGGGCGCCTACGAGCAGTACTTC
CANSIAGLGAYEQYF
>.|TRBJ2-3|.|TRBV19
TGTGCCAGTAGGTTGGACAACACAGATACGCAGTATTTT
CASRLDNTDTQYF
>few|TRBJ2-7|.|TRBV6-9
TGTGCCAGCAGCCGAGACAGGTCCAGCTCCTACGAGCAGTACTTC
CASSRDRSSSYEQYF
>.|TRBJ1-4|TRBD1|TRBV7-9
TGTGCCAGCAGCTCGGACAGGGAGGGTGAAAAACTGTTTTTT
CASSSDREGEKLFF
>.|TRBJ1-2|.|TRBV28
TGTGCCGCCAACGGACCAGCCCCAGGGGAATGGGGCTACACCTTC
CAANGPAPGEWGYTF
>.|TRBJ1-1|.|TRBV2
TGTGCCAGCAGGAAACAGGGAGGGGGGACTGAAGCTTTCTTT
CASRKQGGGTEAFF
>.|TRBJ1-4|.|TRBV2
TGTGCCAGCAGTGTGACGATGGGAGAAGAAAAACTGTTTTTT
CASSVTMGEEKLFF
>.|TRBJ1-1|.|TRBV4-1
TGCGCCAGCAGCCAAGGGCGATTCGCGTCGGGGTGGCCAGACACTGAAGCTTTCTTT
CASSQGRFASGWPDTEAFF
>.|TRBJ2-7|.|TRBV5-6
TGTGCCAGCAGCTTAGTCAGCTACGAGCAGTACTTC
CASSLVSYEQYF
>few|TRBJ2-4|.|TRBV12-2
TGTGCAAGTCGCTCCACAGTGGACATTCAGTACTTC
CASRSTVDIQYF
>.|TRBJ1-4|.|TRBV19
TGTGCCAGTAGTATGGGGAGAAGTACTAATGAAAAACTGTTTTTT
CASSMGRSTNEKLFF
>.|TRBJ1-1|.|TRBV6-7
TGTGCCAGCAGTCCAGGACTCGAGGGCACTGAAGCTTTCTTT
CASSPGLEGTEAFF
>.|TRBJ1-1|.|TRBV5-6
TGTGCCAGCAGCTTTTCGGGGTTGGACACTGAAGCTTTCTTT
CASSFSGLDTEAFF
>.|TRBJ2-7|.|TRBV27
TGTGCCAGCAGTTTATCCCGGGGAGACCTCCGTGAGCAGTACTTC
CASSLSRGDLREQYF
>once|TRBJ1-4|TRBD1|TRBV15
TGTGCCACCAGCAGAGTCTCCGGGACAGGGGAGAAAAAACTGTTTTTT
CATSRVSGTGEKKLFF
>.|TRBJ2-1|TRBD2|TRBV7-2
TGTGCCAGCAGCTTGGGACTAGCGGTTGAATACAATGAGCAGTTCTTC
CASSLGLAVEYNEQFF
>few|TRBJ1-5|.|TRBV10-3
TGTGCCATCAGTGCGGACACATATCGGCCCCAGCATTTT
CAISADTYRPQHF
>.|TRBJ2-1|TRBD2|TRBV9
TGTGCCAGCGGACTAGCAGGTTACAATGAGCAGTTCTTC
CASGLAGYNEQFF
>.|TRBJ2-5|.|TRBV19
TGTGCCAGTAGTATGTCTCAGTTAGAGACCCAGTACTTC
CASSMSQLETQYF